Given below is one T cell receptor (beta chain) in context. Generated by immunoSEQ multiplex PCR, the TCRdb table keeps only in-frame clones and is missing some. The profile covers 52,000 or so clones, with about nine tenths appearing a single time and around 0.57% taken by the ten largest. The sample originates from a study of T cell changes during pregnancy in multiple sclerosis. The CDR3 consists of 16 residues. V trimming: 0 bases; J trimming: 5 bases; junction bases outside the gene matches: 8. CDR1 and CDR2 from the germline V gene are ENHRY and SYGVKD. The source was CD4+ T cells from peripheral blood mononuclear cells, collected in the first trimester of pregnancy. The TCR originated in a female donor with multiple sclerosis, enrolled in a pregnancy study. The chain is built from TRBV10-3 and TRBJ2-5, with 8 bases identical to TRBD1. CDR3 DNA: TGTGCCATCAGTGAGTCTAGGGGACAGGTAACGGAGACCCAGTACTTC. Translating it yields CAISESRGQVTETQYF.